These 10 T cell receptor beta chains share one sample of origin, sequenced in a study of shared clonotypes between healthy human individuals. The data were produced by immunoSEQ multiplex PCR, yet TCRdb's version contains in-frame clones alone and is incomplete. The table lists about 960,000 clones, 60% to 85% of them singletons, with approximately 1.5% in the top ten. Specimen: memory CD4+ T cells sorted from blood. Subset given: CD45RA-negative fraction. The receptors were sampled from a man younger than 30 in good health.

In this sample, this clone turned up once. The rearrangement uses TRBV5-1 and TRBJ2-6; D perhaps matches TRBD1 (6 bases). Germline V lookup: CDR1 SGHRS, CDR2 YFSETQ. With 2 bases removed from V and 2 bases from J, the gap between germline ends came to 11 bases. The CDR3 is 16 amino acids. CDR3 in amino acids: CASSLGGLAGANVLTF. In DNA, the CDR3 is TGCGCCAGCAGCTTAGGGGGATTAGCTGGGGCCAACGTCCTGACTTTC.

This rearrangement joins TRBV11-3 to TRBJ2-1; 10 bases line up with TRBD1. Trimming took 8 bases from V and 9 from J; bases not matched to a gene: 7. The CDR3 has 13 amino acids. Per germline, CDR1 SGHNT and CDR2 YENEEA. The chain's CDR3 is CASGPGQGIEQFF. Here the CDR3 DNA reads TGTGCCAGCGGCCCGGGACAGGGGATTGAGCAGTTCTTC. Filled out from reference TRBV11-3 and TRBJ2-1, the complete variable domain reads EAGVVQSPRYKIIEKKQPVAFWCNPISGHNTLYWYLQNLGQGPELLIRYENEEAVDDSQLPKDRFSAERLKGVDSTLKIQPAELGDSAVYLCASGPGQGIEQFFGPGTRLTVL.

This chain joins TRBV7-2 and TRBJ1-5, with TRBD1 matching over 7 bases. The CDR3 has 14 amino acids. With 0 bases clipped from V and 9 bases from J, the junction kept 5 bases outside the gene matches. Germline CDR1 SGHTA, CDR2 FQGNSA. CDR3 sequence (DNA): TGTGCCAGCAGCTTAGCAGCGACAGGGAGGCCCCAGCATTTT. It specifies CASSLAATGRPQHF.

V and J are TRBV11-3 and TRBJ1-1, with D perhaps matching TRBD1 (5 bases). V was clipped by 5 bases and J by 0 bases, with 13 bases between them. Looked up from germline, CDR1 is SGHNT and CDR2 is YENEEA. The CDR3 runs 15 residues. This chain's CDR3 is CASSQRGGMNTEAFF. As DNA, the CDR3 is TGTGCCAGCAGCCAGAGGGGAGGGATGAACACTGAAGCTTTCTTT.

The V gene is TRBV10-1, the J gene TRBJ2-3, with 15 bases matching TRBD2. V was pared by 4 bases and J by 2 bases, with 4 bases of the junction left unmatched. Germline CDR1 is WNHNN and CDR2 is SYGVQD (reference sequence). The CDR3 is 17 residues long. The CDR3 nucleotides read TGCGCCAGCAGTGCGAGGACTAGCGGGGGGGCCACAGATACGCAGTATTTT. It is translated as CASSARTSGGATDTQYF.

V and J are TRBV4-2 and TRBJ2-7; D unresolved. This CDR3 contains 11 residues. The ends were cut back, 0 bases at V and 5 bases at J, with 2 bases in the middle. Germline V gene sequence: CDR1 LGHNA, CDR2 YNFKEQ. The CDR3 is CASSQDNEQYF. The CDR3 bases are TGTGCCAGCAGCCAAGATAACGAGCAGTACTTC.

V is TRBV19 and J is TRBJ1-2, with D possibly TRBD1 on 5 matching bases. Germline-derived CDR1 and CDR2 are LNHDA and SQIVND (reference sequence). V shed 6 bases and J shed 8 bases, with 16 bases lying between them. This CDR3 has 13 residues. Here the CDR3 DNA reads TGTGCCAGTAGAAGGGGAGTCGCAGACGGCTACACCTTC. Protein sequence: CASRRGVADGYTF.

This clone was recorded a few times. The chain is built from TRBV7-9 and TRBJ2-5; weak D call: TRBD1 (6 bases). V was trimmed by 3 bases and J by 2 bases, leaving 13 bases between them. CDR1 and CDR2 from the germline V gene are SEHNR and FQNEAQ (reference sequence). The CDR3 has 15 amino acids. For the CDR3, the DNA is TGTGCCAGCAGCTTTCAGGGGAACTCACAAGAGACCCAGTACTTC. Translating it yields CASSFQGNSQETQYF.

The chain carries TRBV7-9 and TRBJ2-3; the D gene is possibly TRBD1 (6 bases). Germline CDR1 reads SEHNR; CDR2 reads FQNEAQ (reference sequence). V dropped 3 bases and J dropped 1 base, with 14 bases sitting between them. This CDR3 spans 16 amino acids. DNA of the CDR3: TGTGCCAGCAGCTTTACTCTAGGACAGCGCACAGATACGCAGTATTTT. The encoded protein is CASSFTLGQRTDTQYF.

The chain links TRBV27 to TRBJ1-6, with a weak D call TRBD1 (5 bases). CDR1 and CDR2 from the germline V gene are MNHEY and SMNVEV (reference sequence). This CDR3 comprises 16 residues. Trimming stripped 6 bases from V and 7 bases from J, with 19 bases between. CDR3 protein: CASRWYSDSSNSPLHF. DNA of the CDR3: TGTGCCAGCAGGTGGTACTCCGACAGCTCCAATTCACCCCTCCACTTT.